The clone carrying this T cell receptor beta chain was counted a few times. With each sample, at least 6 micrograms of total RNA were extracted. This entry comes from a study of blood T cells in healthy people across ages. A J-beta primer mix and a sample-barcoded 5' primer were used in a second PCR of about 7 to 12 cycles. MiXCR, run by TCRdb on the 5' RACE reads, gives a single entry per CDR3 protein. The table records about 670,000 distinct CDR3 sequences, around two fifths of them present only once. The V gene's germline CDR1 is DFQATT and CDR2 SNEGSKA (reference sequence). The ends were cut back, 3 bases at V and 2 bases at J, with 11 bases in the middle. The CDR3 contains 13 residues.

Sequencing used blood. The chain joins TRBV20-1 to TRBJ2-7, with unresolved D. The clonotype was recovered from a man older than 75 in good health. CDR3 sequence reads: CSASSSYPYEQYF. CDR3 DNA: TGCAGTGCTAGTAGTTCATACCCCTACGAGCAGTACTTC.